These T cell receptor beta chains were read from a single sample in a study of cytomegalovirus exposure and HLA in healthy donors. Measured with immunoSEQ multiplex PCR; TCRdb has only the in-frame clones, and not every one. This sample lists 100,000 to 150,000 clones; its ten largest clones have 1.5% to 2%. The sequenced sample was PBMCs. The receptor source for this set is a young man in good health and CMV-seronegative. CDR3s include the opening cysteine and the closing phenylalanine or tryptophan. D genes are given only for firm matches.

J gene	V gene	D gene	CDR3 DNA	CDR3 protein
TRBJ2-5	TRBV29-1	NA	TGCAGCGTTGATCCGGGGGAGACCCAGTACTTC	CSVDPGETQYF
TRBJ2-7	TRBV27	TRBD2	TGTGCCAGCAGTTTGGGCAGCGGGGCTAACTACGAGCAGTACTTC	CASSLGSGANYEQYF
TRBJ2-7	TRBV6-5	TRBD2	TGTGCCAGCAGTTATCGACTAGCGGGGGGCTACGAGCAGTACTTC	CASSYRLAGGYEQYF
TRBJ1-2	TRBV28	TRBD1	TGTGCCAGCAGTTCGTCCGGGACAGATAACTATGGCTACACCTTC	CASSSSGTDNYGYTF
TRBJ1-6	TRBV28	TRBD1	TGTGCCAGCAGAAGAGGGGGCCTCTCCTATAATTCACCCCTCCACTTT	CASRRGGLSYNSPLHF
TRBJ2-3	TRBV4-1	TRBD2	TGCGCCAGCAGCCTCGCGGGGGAAGGTACGCAGTATTTT	CASSLAGEGTQYF
TRBJ2-4	TRBV19	TRBD2	TGTGCCAGTAGTATGAGGACTAGCGGGCCCAAAAACATTCAGTACTTC	CASSMRTSGPKNIQYF
TRBJ2-3	TRBV6-5	NA	TGTGCCAGCAGTTACTCGATAGTCTCCGATACGCAGTATTTT	CASSYSIVSDTQYF
TRBJ2-3	TRBV6-4	TRBD2	TGTGCCAGCAGTGGAGCGGGGAGCACAGATACGCAGTATTTT	CASSGAGSTDTQYF
TRBJ2-7	TRBV6-5	NA	TGTGCCAGCAGTTCCACAGGGACCCTCGAGCAGTACTTC	CASSSTGTLEQYF
TRBJ1-1	TRBV19	NA	TGTGCCAGTAGTGAACTAACAGGCACGAGGACTGAAGCTTTCTTT	CASSELTGTRTEAFF
TRBJ2-1	TRBV28	NA	TGTGCCATCCTGGGCCCTCGTATTAATGAGCAGTTCTTC	CAILGPRINEQFF
TRBJ2-2	TRBV15	TRBD1	TGTGCCACCAGCCTGGGACAGGGGGCAACCGGGGAGCTGTTTTTT	CATSLGQGATGELFF
TRBJ1-1	TRBV19	NA	TGTGCCAGTAGTCTCCAGGGATGGACTGAAGCTTTCTTT	CASSLQGWTEAFF
TRBJ2-1	TRBV28	NA	TGTGCCAGCAGTTTAGGGCAATACAATGAGCAGTTCTTC	CASSLGQYNEQFF
TRBJ1-2	TRBV4-3	NA	TGCGCCAGCAGCCAAGATACGGGCAGGGCCAACTATGGCTACACCTTC	CASSQDTGRANYGYTF
TRBJ2-7	TRBV5-1	NA	TGCGCCAGCAGCTGGCATAGCGGCACCTACGAGCAGTACTTC	CASSWHSGTYEQYF
TRBJ1-1	TRBV27	NA	TGTGCCAGCATGAGGCGGGTGCAGAACACTGAAGCTTTCTTT	CASMRRVQNTEAFF
TRBJ2-7	TRBV30	TRBD1	TGTGCCTGGAGCCCCGGGACAGCGACCTACGAGCAGTACTTC	CAWSPGTATYEQYF
TRBJ1-1	TRBV5-4	TRBD1	TGTGCCAGCAGCTTGGCGGAGGGGGCGCGAGGCACTGAAGCTTTCTTT	CASSLAEGARGTEAFF
TRBJ2-5	TRBV6-1	TRBD1	TGTGCCAGCAGTCTGTACCCGACAGGGCAAGAGACCCAGTACTTC	CASSLYPTGQETQYF
TRBJ2-1	TRBV7-8	TRBD1	TGTGCCAGCAGTTACCCGACAGGGGGCGGGGGAGGCGAGCAGTTCTTC	CASSYPTGGGGGEQFF
TRBJ2-6	TRBV7-3	NA	TGTGCCAGCGGACAAACCGGGGCCAACGTCCTGACTTTC	CASGQTGANVLTF
TRBJ2-1	TRBV7-9	NA	TGTGCCAGCAGCCCAGAACGCCTGGGGCTCTTC	CASSPERLGLF
TRBJ2-5	TRBV9	NA	TGTGCCAGCAGCGTAGGACAGGATCAAGAGACCCAGTACTTC	CASSVGQDQETQYF
TRBJ1-2	TRBV5-6	TRBD1	TGTGCCAGCAGCGAAACAGGGGGGAGCCGAGATTACTTCTATGGCTACACCTTC	CASSETGGSRDYFYGYTF
TRBJ2-1	TRBV13	TRBD1	TGTGCCAGCAGCACATCAGGGGGCCATCCCTACAATGAGCAGTTCTTC	CASSTSGGHPYNEQFF
TRBJ1-1	TRBV7-9	NA	TGTGCCAGCAGCTCCACGACATCAACTGAAGCTTTCTTT	CASSSTTSTEAFF
TRBJ2-7	TRBV4-3	TRBD2	TGCGCCAGCAGCCAAGATTGGGGCGGGAGGGGCGAGCAGTACTTC	CASSQDWGGRGEQYF
TRBJ2-1	TRBV9	NA	TGTGCCAGCAGCGTATCTGAGAGCTCCTACAATGAGCAGTTCTTC	CASSVSESSYNEQFF
TRBJ1-1	TRBV11-2	NA	TGTGCCAGCAGCCCGAGGGTCAGATTGAACACTGAAGCTTTCTTT	CASSPRVRLNTEAFF
TRBJ2-2	TRBV5-8	NA	TGTGCCAGCAGCCCGGGGATACACACCGGGGAGCTGTTTTTT	CASSPGIHTGELFF
TRBJ2-3	TRBV9	TRBD2	TGTGCCAGCAGCGCTTCGGGAAGAGCGGGAGGAGATACGCAGTATTTT	CASSASGRAGGDTQYF
TRBJ2-7	TRBV5-1	TRBD2	TGCGCCAGCAGCAAACCTCTAGCGGGAGGGTACGAGCAGTACTTC	CASSKPLAGGYEQYF
TRBJ1-2	TRBV18	TRBD1	TGTGCCAGCTCACCGGCGGGACAGGGCGGCGGCTACACCTTC	CASSPAGQGGGYTF
TRBJ1-1	TRBV19	NA	TGTGCCAGTAAGTCTGCTCAGGGGTCCTCTGAAGCTTTCTTT	CASKSAQGSSEAFF
TRBJ2-5	TRBV11-2	TRBD2	TGTGCCAGCAGCCTCCCCGGAAGCGGGAGGGCCGTGTTGGGGGAGACCCAGTACTTC	CASSLPGSGRAVLGETQYF
TRBJ1-5	TRBV27	NA	TGTGCCAGCAGTTTATCGGCGTCAGGGTATCGTCAGCCCCAGCATTTT	CASSLSASGYRQPQHF
TRBJ2-6	TRBV18	NA	TGTGCCAGCTCACGCGGGGATTCTGGGGCCAACGTCCTGACTTTC	CASSRGDSGANVLTF
TRBJ1-1	TRBV7-9	TRBD1	TGTGCCAGCAGCCTAGGCGGGACAGGTGGGGGGCAGGCTTTCTTT	CASSLGGTGGGQAFF
TRBJ1-3	TRBV6-4	TRBD1	TGTGCCAGCAGTGACCCACAGGGGGCTCGAAACACCATATATTTT	CASSDPQGARNTIYF
TRBJ2-7	TRBV5-6	NA	TGTGCCAGCAGCTTCCCGGACACAAACTACGAGCAGTACTTC	CASSFPDTNYEQYF